This entry features one T cell receptor beta chain sequence. The sample comes from a study of blood T cell repertoires in COVID-19. Study-wide background: COVID-19 samples collected from the United States, Italy and Spain covered acute and convalescent phases. In each case, the material was cDNA or gDNA derived from T cells, B-cell-depleted T cells, or PBMCs.

Per the original data handling: Reference gene primer amplification gave nucleated cell count estimates. Assay: immunoSEQ multiplex PCR; the TCRdb copy retains only in-frame clones and omits some. V and J calls and clone size are given by that table; D and trimming were obtained from the DNA. This sample carries 150,000 to 200,000 clones, 88% of them seen once, and the ten largest clones take 2.1%. The V and J ends lost 1 base and 1 base, in that order; junction bases with no gene match: 14. There are 19 residues in the CDR3. Germline V gene lookup returns CDR1 MNHEY and CDR2 SVGEGT. The rearrangement links TRBV6-2 or TRBV6-3 to TRBJ2-5; 8 bases are shared with TRBD2. The TCR was taken from a man aged 65-85 years with active or convalescent COVID-19. Sequencing used peripheral blood. In DNA form, the CDR3 reads TGTGCCAGCAGTTACTGGGGATATAGGGCGGGAGGACTCCAAGAGACCCAGTACTTC. It specifies CASSYWGYRAGGLQETQYF.